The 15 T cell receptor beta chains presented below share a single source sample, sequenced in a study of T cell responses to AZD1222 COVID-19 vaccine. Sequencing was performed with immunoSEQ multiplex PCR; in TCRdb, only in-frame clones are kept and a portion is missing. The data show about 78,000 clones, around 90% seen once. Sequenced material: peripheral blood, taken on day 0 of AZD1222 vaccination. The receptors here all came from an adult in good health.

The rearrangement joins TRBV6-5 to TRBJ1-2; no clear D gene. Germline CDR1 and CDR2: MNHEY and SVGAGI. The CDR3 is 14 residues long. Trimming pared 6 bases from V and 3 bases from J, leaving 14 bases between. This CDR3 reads CASRPTGFDYGYTF. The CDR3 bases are TGTGCCAGCAGACCCACGGGGTTCGACTATGGCTACACCTTC.

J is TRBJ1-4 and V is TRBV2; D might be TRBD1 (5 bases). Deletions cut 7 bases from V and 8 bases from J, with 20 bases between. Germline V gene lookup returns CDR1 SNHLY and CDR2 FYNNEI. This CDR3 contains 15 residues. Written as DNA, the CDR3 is TGTGCCAGCAAAGACCCCAGGGAGTTGCGAGAAAAACTGTTTTTT. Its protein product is CASKDPRELREKLFF.

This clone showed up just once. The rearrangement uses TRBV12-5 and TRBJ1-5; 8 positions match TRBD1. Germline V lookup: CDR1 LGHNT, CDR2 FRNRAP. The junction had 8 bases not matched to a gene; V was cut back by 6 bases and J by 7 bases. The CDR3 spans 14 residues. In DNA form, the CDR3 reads TGTGCTAGTGGGGATCAGGGGGCAGGGCAGCCCCAGCATTTT. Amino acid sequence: CASGDQGAGQPQHF.

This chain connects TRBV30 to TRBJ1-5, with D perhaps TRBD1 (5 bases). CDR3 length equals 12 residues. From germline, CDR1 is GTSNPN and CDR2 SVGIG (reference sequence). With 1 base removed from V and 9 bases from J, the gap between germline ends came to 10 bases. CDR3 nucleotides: TGTGCCTGGAGTGACCCCGGGGGGCCCCAGCATTTT. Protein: CAWSDPGGPQHF.

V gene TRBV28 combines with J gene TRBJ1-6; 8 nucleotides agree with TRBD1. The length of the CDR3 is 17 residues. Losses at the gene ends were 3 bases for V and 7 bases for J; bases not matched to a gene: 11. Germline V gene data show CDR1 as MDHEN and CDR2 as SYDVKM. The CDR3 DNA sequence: TGTGCCAGCAGTTTGGTCCGAACAGGGGGAAGGAATTCACCCCTCCACTTT. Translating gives CASSLVRTGGRNSPLHF.

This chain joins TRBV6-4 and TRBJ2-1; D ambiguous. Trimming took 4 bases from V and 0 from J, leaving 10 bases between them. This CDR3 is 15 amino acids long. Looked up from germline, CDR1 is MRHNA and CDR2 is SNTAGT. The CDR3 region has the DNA TGTGCCAGCAGTGCTGGGCCGAGCTCCTACAATGAGCAGTTCTTC. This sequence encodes CASSAGPSSYNEQFF.

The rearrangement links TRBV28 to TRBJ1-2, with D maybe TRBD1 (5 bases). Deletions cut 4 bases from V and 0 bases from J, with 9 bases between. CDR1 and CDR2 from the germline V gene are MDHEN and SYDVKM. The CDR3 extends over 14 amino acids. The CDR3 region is CASSSQGTNYGYTF. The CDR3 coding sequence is TGTGCCAGCAGTTCCCAGGGAACTAACTATGGCTACACCTTC.

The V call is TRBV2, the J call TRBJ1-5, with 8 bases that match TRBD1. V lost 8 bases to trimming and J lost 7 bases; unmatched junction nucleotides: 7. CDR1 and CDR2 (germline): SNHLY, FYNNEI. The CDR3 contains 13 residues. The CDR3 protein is CASGAGGSQPQHF. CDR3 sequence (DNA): TGTGCCAGCGGGGCAGGGGGCTCCCAGCCCCAGCATTTT.

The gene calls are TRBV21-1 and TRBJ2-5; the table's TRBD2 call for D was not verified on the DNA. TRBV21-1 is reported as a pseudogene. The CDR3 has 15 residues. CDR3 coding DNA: TGTGCCAGCAGCAAAGTGGCGAGGAGGGAAGAGACCCAGTACTTC. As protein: CASSKVARREETQYF.

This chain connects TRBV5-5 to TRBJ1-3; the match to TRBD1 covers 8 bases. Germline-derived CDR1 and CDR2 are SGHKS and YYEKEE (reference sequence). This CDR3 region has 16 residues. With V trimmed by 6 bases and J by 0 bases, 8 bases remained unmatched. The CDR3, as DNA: TGTGCCAGCACCATACAGGGGGGGTTCTCTGGAAACACCATATATTTT. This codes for CASTIQGGFSGNTIYF.

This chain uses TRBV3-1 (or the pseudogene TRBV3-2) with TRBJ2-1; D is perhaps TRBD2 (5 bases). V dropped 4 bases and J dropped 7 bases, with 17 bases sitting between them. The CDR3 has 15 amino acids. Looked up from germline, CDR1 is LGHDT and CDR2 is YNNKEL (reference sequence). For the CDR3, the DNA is TGTGCCAGCAGCCGTGCCCTAGCTTCGGTAAATGAGCAGTTCTTC. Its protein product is CASSRALASVNEQFF.

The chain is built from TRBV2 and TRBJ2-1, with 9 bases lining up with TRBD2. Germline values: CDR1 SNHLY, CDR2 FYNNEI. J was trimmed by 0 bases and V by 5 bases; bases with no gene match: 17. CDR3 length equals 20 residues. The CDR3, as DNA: TGTGCCAGCAGTTTACCTAGGACTAGCGTGTCGGCATTCTCCTACAATGAGCAGTTCTTC. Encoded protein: CASSLPRTSVSAFSYNEQFF.

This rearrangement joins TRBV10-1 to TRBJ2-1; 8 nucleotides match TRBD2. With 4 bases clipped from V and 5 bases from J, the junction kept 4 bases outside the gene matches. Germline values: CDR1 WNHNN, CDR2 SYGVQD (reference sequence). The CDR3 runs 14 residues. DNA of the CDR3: TGCGCCAGCAGTGGACTAGCGCCTAACAATGAGCAGTTCTTC. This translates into CASSGLAPNNEQFF.

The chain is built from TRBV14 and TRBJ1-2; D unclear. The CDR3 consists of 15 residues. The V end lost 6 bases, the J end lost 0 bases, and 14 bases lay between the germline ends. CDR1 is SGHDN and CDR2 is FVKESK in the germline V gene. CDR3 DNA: TGTGCCAGCAGTTCACAGAGGACTACTAACTATGGCTACACCTTC. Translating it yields CASSSQRTTNYGYTF. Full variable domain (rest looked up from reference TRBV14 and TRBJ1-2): EAGVTQFPSHSVIEKGQTVTLRCDPISGHDNLYWYRRVMGKEIKFLLHFVKESKQDESGMPNNRFLAERTGGTYSTLKVQPAELEDSGVYFCASSSQRTTNYGYTFGSGTRLTVV.

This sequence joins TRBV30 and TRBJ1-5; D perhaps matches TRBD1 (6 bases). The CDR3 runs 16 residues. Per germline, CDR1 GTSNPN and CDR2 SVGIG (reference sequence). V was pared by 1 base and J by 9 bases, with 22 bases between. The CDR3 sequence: CAWSGPGKGGYRPQHF. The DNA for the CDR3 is TGTGCCTGGAGTGGCCCCGGTAAAGGGGGATATCGGCCCCAGCATTTT.